These 21 T cell receptor beta chains were all obtained from the same sample, sequenced in a study of blood T cell repertoires in COVID-19. Using immunoSEQ multiplex PCR, the repertoire was profiled, and TCRdb retains in-frame clones only, with some absent. The sample lists 360,000 or so clones; roughly 89% were seen once. What was sequenced was peripheral blood. These TCRs come from a woman aged 55-75 years with COVID-19, enrolled during active disease.

The chain links TRBV20-1 to TRBJ2-3, with 11 nucleotides matching TRBD2. Unmatched junction bases numbered 8, after V lost 3 bases and J lost 3 bases. The CDR3 spans 16 residues. Germline V gene data show CDR1 as DFQATT and CDR2 as SNEGSKA (reference sequence). CDR3 bases: TGCAGTGCTAGTGGGAGGGCTAGCGGGGGGACAGATACGCAGTATTTT. This codes for CSASGRASGGTDTQYF.

The chain links TRBV30 to TRBJ1-5, with 10 bases identical to TRBD1. The CDR3 is 15 amino acids. CDR1 is GTSNPN and CDR2 is SVGIG in the germline V gene (reference sequence). After removal of 0 bases from V and 6 bases from J, the junction contained 5 bases not matched to a gene. The CDR3 nucleotides are TGTGCCTGGAGTGTACCGACAGGGGGCGGTCAGCCCCAGCATTTT. The encoded protein is CAWSVPTGGGQPQHF.

This clone was counted once. V gene TRBV14 combines with J gene TRBJ2-2, with 7 bases matching TRBD1. The J segment lost 5 bases and the V segment lost 1 base, leaving 10 bases of the junction unmatched. Germline lookup yields CDR1 SGHDN and CDR2 FVKESK. CDR3 length equals 17 residues. CDR3 loop: CASSQGRTGAPTGELFF. The CDR3 DNA follows: TGTGCCAGCAGCCAAGGCAGAACAGGGGCTCCAACCGGGGAGCTGTTTTTT.

The CDR3 spells CASSEDTGGNEKLFF. The CDR3 bases are TGTGCCAGCAGTGAAGATACGGGGGGTAATGAAAAACTGTTTTTT. The V and J genes are TRBV2 and TRBJ1-4; TRBD1 is a possible D gene (5 bases). Germline V gives CDR1 SNHLY, CDR2 FYNNEI. The V end was cut by 1 base, the J end by 4 bases, with 10 bases between. This CDR3 has 15 amino acids.

The CDR3 loop reads CASSLESPGVGSPLHF. The CDR3 DNA reads as TGTGCCAGCAGCTTAGAATCTCCAGGGGTTGGTTCACCCCTCCACTTT. The chain links TRBV7-9 to TRBJ1-6, with a possible D match to TRBD1 (6 bases). The CDR3 loop spans 16 amino acids. V was pared by 1 base and J by 9 bases, with 16 bases between. In germline, CDR1 is SEHNR, CDR2 FQNEAQ (reference sequence).

The chain joins TRBV28 to TRBJ1-2, with 7 bases aligning to TRBD1. Germline V lookup: CDR1 MDHEN, CDR2 SYDVKM. CDR3 length: 15 amino acids. After removal of 2 bases from V and 7 bases from J, the junction contained 10 bases not matched to a gene. CDR3: CASSLLTGLSSGYTF. CDR3 DNA: TGTGCCAGCAGTTTACTGACAGGGCTGTCGAGTGGCTACACCTTC.

The V gene is TRBV14, the J gene TRBJ1-2; D ambiguous. In germline, CDR1 is SGHDN, CDR2 FVKESK. Between the trimmed V and J ends, which lost 4 bases and 3 bases, there was a span of 9 bases. The CDR3 contains 13 residues. CDR3 sequence (DNA): TGTGCCAGCAGCCGCGGGCTTCACTATGGCTACACCTTC. Its protein product is CASSRGLHYGYTF.

This clone was seen repeatedly, ten times or more. CDR3 sequence (DNA): TGTGCCAGTAGCTATAGGACAGGGGACTCACCCCTCCACTTT. Protein sequence: CASSYRTGDSPLHF. V gene TRBV19 combines with J gene TRBJ1-6, with TRBD1 identical over 9 bases. The germline gives CDR1 LNHDA, CDR2 SQIVND (reference sequence). Trimming removed 6 bases from V and 10 bases from J; junction bases left unmatched: 7. The CDR3 totals 14 residues. Full variable domain (missing parts from reference TRBV19 and TRBJ1-6): DGGITQSPKYLFRKEGQNVTLSCEQNLNHDAMYWYRQDPGQGLRLIYYSQIVNDFQKGDIAEGYSVSREKKESFPLTVTSAQKNPTAFYLCASSYRTGDSPLHFGNGTRLTVT.

The chain is built from TRBV9 and TRBJ2-3, with 11 bases aligning to TRBD2. The V gene's germline CDR1 is SGDLS and CDR2 YYNGEE. This CDR3 comprises 15 residues. Germline trimming cut 2 bases from V and 2 bases from J; bases unmatched to any gene: 1. The CDR3 loop is CASSVTSGTTDTQYF. CDR3 in DNA: TGTGCCAGCAGCGTGACTAGCGGGACCACAGATACGCAGTATTTT.

This clone was seen a single time. The rearrangement links TRBV11-2 to TRBJ1-1; possibly TRBD1 for D (5 bases). Germline values: CDR1 SGHAT, CDR2 FQNNGV. V was trimmed by 1 base and J by 1 base, leaving 16 bases between them. The CDR3 sequence is 17 residues long. CDR3 sequence reads: CASSLGYAGLTNTEAFF. The CDR3 nucleotides read TGTGCCAGCAGCTTAGGGTACGCGGGACTGACGAACACTGAAGCTTTCTTT.

The chain couples TRBV2 to TRBJ2-5; D possibly corresponds to TRBD1 (5 bases). Per the germline V gene, CDR1 is SNHLY and CDR2 is FYNNEI. This CDR3 is built from 14 residues. The V end lost 2 bases, the J end lost 5 bases, and 12 bases lay between the germline ends. The CDR3 bases are TGTGCCAGCAGTGAACAGGGTCCAGGGGAGACCCAGTACTTC. Amino acids: CASSEQGPGETQYF.

V usage is TRBV12-5 and J usage is TRBJ2-3, with TRBD2 matching 15 bases. The V and J ends lost 3 bases and 1 base, in that order; junction bases with no gene match: 8. The CDR3 loop spans 19 amino acids. From germline, CDR1 is LGHNT and CDR2 FRNRAP. CDR3 residues: CASGLGLAGGRARTDTQYF. The CDR3 region has the DNA TGTGCTAGTGGTTTAGGACTAGCGGGGGGGCGGGCGCGCACAGATACGCAGTATTTT.

This clone was counted a few times. V usage is TRBV6-1 and J usage is TRBJ1-5, with D possibly TRBD1 on 5 matching bases. Germline-derived CDR1 and CDR2 are MNHNS and SASEGT. The V end lost 3 bases, the J end lost 6 bases, and 18 bases lay between the germline ends. The CDR3 is made up of 16 amino acids. Here the CDR3 DNA reads TGTGCCAGCAGTGATTTTAACCAGGGTAGGGGTCAGCCCCAGCATTTT. As protein: CASSDFNQGRGQPQHF.

The chain links TRBV2 to TRBJ2-5; 8 bases line up with TRBD2. The CDR3 loop spans 14 amino acids. The germline V gene encodes CDR1 SNHLY and CDR2 FYNNEI. V trimming: 4 bases; J trimming: 1 base; junction bases outside the gene matches: 2. CDR3 residues: CASSGTSPQETQYF. The CDR3 coding sequence is TGTGCCAGCAGTGGGACTAGCCCCCAAGAGACCCAGTACTTC.

This chain joins TRBV7-8 and TRBJ1-4; 7 bases fit TRBD1. Per the germline V gene, CDR1 is SGHVS and CDR2 is FQNEAQ. J was trimmed by 4 bases and V by 6 bases; bases with no gene match: 8. The CDR3 contains 15 residues. CDR3: CASRAYGTDNEKLFF. The DNA for the CDR3 is TGTGCCAGCAGAGCCTACGGGACAGATAATGAAAAACTGTTTTTT.

This clone was observed a few times. The gene calls are TRBV15 and TRBJ1-2; 7 bases fit TRBD1. CDR1 and CDR2 (germline): LNHNV, YYDKDF (reference sequence). The ends lost 5 bases at V and 5 bases at J; junction bases unmatched: 5. The CDR3 has 13 amino acids. This CDR3 reads CATSGGGLYGYTF. DNA of the CDR3: TGTGCCACCAGCGGAGGGGGCTTGTATGGCTACACCTTC.

This chain joins TRBV30 and TRBJ1-3; TRBD1 might be the D (5 bases). Germline-derived CDR1 and CDR2 are GTSNPN and SVGIG (reference sequence). The CDR3 consists of 13 residues. V was cut by 2 bases and J by 7 bases, with 12 bases left in between. CDR3 bases: TGTGCCTGGAGTCGGAGGGGAGGGAACACCATATATTTT. This gives the protein CAWSRRGGNTIYF.

The V gene is TRBV28, the J gene TRBJ1-2; D is uncertain. Germline values: CDR1 MDHEN, CDR2 SYDVKM. The CDR3 is made up of 18 amino acids. V was shortened by 2 bases and J by 3 bases, with 22 bases between the two germline ends. This CDR3 is CASSLLLWEREHHYGYTF. CDR3 DNA: TGTGCCAGCAGTTTACTGCTTTGGGAGCGGGAACACCACTATGGCTACACCTTC.

The CDR3 here is CASSLVRGGTDTQYF. The CDR3 DNA is TGTGCCAGCAGCTTGGTCCGGGGGGGCACAGATACGCAGTATTTT. The V and J genes are TRBV7-3 and TRBJ2-3, with 7 bases matching TRBD2. The V segment lost 3 bases and the J segment 1 base; nucleotides outside the gene matches: 4. Germline CDR1 SGHTA, CDR2 FQGTGA. The CDR3 has 15 amino acids.

V gene TRBV5-4 combines with J gene TRBJ1-2; tentative D call: TRBD1 (6 bases). V was clipped by 4 bases and J by 2 bases, with 9 bases between them. CDR3 length equals 13 residues. Germline lookup yields CDR1 SGHNT and CDR2 YYREEE (reference sequence). Here the CDR3 DNA reads TGTGCCAGCAGCCGAACAGGGAACTATGGCTACACCTTC. It translates to CASSRTGNYGYTF.

V usage is TRBV29-1 and J usage is TRBJ1-1; 7 bases map to TRBD1. CDR3 length equals 12 residues. V was pared by 8 bases and J by 2 bases, with 5 bases of the junction left unmatched. Looked up from germline, CDR1 is SQVTM and CDR2 is ANQGSEA. The CDR3 DNA follows: TGCAGCTCTCGGACAGGCAACACTGAAGCTTTCTTT. Translated, it gives CSSRTGNTEAFF.